These 5 T cell receptor beta chains originate from one sample sequenced in a study of shared clonotypes between healthy human individuals. Some clones are missing from TCRdb's copy, which holds only in-frame ones; the method was immunoSEQ multiplex PCR. The sample holds fewer than 550,000 clones, about 79% seen once. Material: PBMCs. The receptors originated from a woman between 40 and 50 years old in good health. Some clones in this sample may be carry-over from other donors' samples.

V gene TRBV2 combines with J gene TRBJ1-1; tentative D call: TRBD1 (5 bases). V lost 6 bases, J lost 5 bases, and 10 bases lay in between. The CDR3 consists of 12 residues. Germline CDR1 and CDR2: SNHLY and FYNNEI. CDR3 amino acids: CASRDPGTEAFF. As DNA, the CDR3 is TGTGCCAGCAGGGACCCAGGGACTGAAGCTTTCTTT.

The chain couples TRBV10-3 to TRBJ1-5, with 7 bases aligning to TRBD1. Unmatched junction bases numbered 6, after V lost 4 bases and J lost 6 bases. Germline CDR1 is ENHRY and CDR2 is SYGVKD. The CDR3 loop spans 14 amino acids. CDR3 nucleotides: TGTGCCATCAGTGCAGGACAGGATGGTCAGCCCCAGCATTTT. As protein: CAISAGQDGQPQHF.

This clone was counted many times. The chain links TRBV14 to TRBJ2-1; D might be TRBD2 (5 bases). CDR3 size: 22 residues. Germline loops: CDR1 SGHDN, CDR2 FVKESK. V lost 0 bases and J 4 bases, leaving 31 bases between the germline ends. The CDR3 DNA is TGTGCCAGCAGCCAAGAACGCCCCCCCCGGAGGCTACCCCAAGAAAATTACAATGAGCAGTTCTTC. The encoded protein is CASSQERPPRRLPQENYNEQFF.

The chain links TRBV6-6 to TRBJ1-5; D gene uncertain. Germline V gene data show CDR1 as MNHNY and CDR2 as SVGAGI (reference sequence). V dropped 2 bases and J dropped 5 bases, with 4 bases sitting between them. There are 12 residues in the CDR3. This CDR3 is CASSYRDQPQHF. The CDR3 nucleotides are TGTGCCAGCAGTTACAGGGATCAGCCCCAGCATTTT.

As for this clone: The sample carries other DNA sequences with the same CDR3. The rearrangement links TRBV7-2 to TRBJ2-5, with 11 positions matching TRBD2. The CDR3 loop spans 15 amino acids. The germline V gene encodes CDR1 SGHTA and CDR2 FQGNSA. V shed 3 bases, J shed 4 bases, and the junction held 4 bases outside the gene matches. CDR3 sequence: CASSFTSGSGETQYF. CDR3 nucleotide sequence: TGTGCCAGCAGCTTCACTAGCGGGAGCGGAGAGACCCAGTACTTC.